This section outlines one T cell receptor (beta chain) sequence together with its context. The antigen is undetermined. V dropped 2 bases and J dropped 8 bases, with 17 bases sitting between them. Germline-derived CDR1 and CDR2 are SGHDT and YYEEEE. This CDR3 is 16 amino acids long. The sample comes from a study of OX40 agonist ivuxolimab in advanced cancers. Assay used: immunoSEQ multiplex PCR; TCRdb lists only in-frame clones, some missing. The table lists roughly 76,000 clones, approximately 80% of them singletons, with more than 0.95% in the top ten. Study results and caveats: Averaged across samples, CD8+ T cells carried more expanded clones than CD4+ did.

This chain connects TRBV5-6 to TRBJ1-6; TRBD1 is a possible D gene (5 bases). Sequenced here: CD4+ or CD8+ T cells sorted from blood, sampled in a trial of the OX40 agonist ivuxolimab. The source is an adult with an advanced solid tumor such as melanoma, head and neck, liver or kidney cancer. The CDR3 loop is CASSFLQSGKDSPLHF. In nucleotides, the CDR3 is TGTGCCAGCAGCTTTTTACAGTCAGGGAAGGATTCACCCCTCCACTTT.